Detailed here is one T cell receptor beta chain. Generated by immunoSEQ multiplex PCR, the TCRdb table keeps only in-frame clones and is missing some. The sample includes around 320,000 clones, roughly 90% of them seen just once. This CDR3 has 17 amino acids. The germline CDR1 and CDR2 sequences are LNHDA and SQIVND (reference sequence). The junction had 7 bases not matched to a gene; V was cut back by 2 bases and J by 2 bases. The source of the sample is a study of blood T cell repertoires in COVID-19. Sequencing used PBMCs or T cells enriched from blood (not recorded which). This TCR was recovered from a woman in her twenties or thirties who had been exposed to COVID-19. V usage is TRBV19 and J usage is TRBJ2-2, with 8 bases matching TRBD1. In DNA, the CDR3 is TGTGCCAGTAGTATACCCAGACAGGGGATAAACACCGGGGAGCTGTTTTTT. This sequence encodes CASSIPRQGINTGELFF.